This TCR beta chain came from a study of regulatory T cells in long-lasting Graves disease. Study findings and constraints: Persistent disease was associated with favored TRBV28 usage and with favored use of TRBJ1-2 and TRBJ2-5.

To make TCR beta libraries, researchers used iRepertoire HTBI primers and Arm-PCR of CDR3 regions. Source study methods: Identification of gene segments yielded around 63 TRBV and around 13 TRBJ across samples. TCRdb re-called the multiplex PCR reads through MiXCR, storing one row per CDR3 protein. The V and J calls here are based on TCRdb, not the publication. This sample has 400,000 to 500,000 distinct CDR3 sequences, with 11% to 15% found just once. Specified time point: newly diagnosed GD, antithyroid drugs for less than 3 months. With RNA extracted from PBMCs as input, the TCR library was made. This CDR3 is built from 13 residues. V was trimmed by 4 bases and J by 1 base, leaving 8 bases between them. CDR1 and CDR2 from the germline V gene are MDHEN and SYDVKM. This clonotype has at least ten counts. Its antigen is undetermined. Another study also made use of these data, one on T cells in Graves' hyperthyroidism and ophthalmopathy. From that report: HTBI primers were used for first-round RT-PCR of the TCR CDR3.

The source was peripheral blood mononuclear cells (PBMCs), collected at new diagnosis, from a patient treated with antithyroid drugs. The receptor was isolated from a woman aged 50 to 60 with Graves disease. The V gene is TRBV28, the J gene TRBJ2-7; D might be TRBD2 (5 bases). The chain's CDR3 is CASSSTGSYEQYF. The CDR3 bases are TGTGCCAGCAGTTCGACGGGATCCTACGAGCAGTACTTC. The full variable domain, its missing parts supplied by reference TRBV28 and TRBJ2-7, is DVKVTQSSRYLVKRTGEKVFLECVQDMDHENMFWYRQDPGLGLRLIYFSYDVKMKEKGDIPEGYSVSREKKERFSLILESASTNQTSMYLCASSSTGSYEQYFGPGTRLTVT.